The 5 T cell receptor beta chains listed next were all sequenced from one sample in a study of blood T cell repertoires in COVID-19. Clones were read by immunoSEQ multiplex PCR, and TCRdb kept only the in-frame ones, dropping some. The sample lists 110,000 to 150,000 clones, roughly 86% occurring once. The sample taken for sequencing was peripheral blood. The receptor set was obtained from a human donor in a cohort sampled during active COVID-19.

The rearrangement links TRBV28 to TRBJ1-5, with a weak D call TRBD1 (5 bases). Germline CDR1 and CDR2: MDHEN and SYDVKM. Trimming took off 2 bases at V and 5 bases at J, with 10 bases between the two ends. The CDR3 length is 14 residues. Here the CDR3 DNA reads TGTGCCAGCAGTTTACCCAGGGTCTATCAGCCCCAGCATTTT. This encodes CASSLPRVYQPQHF.

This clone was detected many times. In DNA form, the CDR3 reads TGTGCCAGCAGTGAGGGACAGGGTCGTTCCGGGGAGCTGTTTTTT. Protein product: CASSEGQGRSGELFF. V usage is TRBV2 and J usage is TRBJ2-2; the match to TRBD1 covers 9 bases. Germline V gene data show CDR1 as SNHLY and CDR2 as FYNNEI. The J segment lost 6 bases and the V segment lost 3 bases, leaving 5 bases of the junction unmatched. The CDR3 is 15 amino acids.

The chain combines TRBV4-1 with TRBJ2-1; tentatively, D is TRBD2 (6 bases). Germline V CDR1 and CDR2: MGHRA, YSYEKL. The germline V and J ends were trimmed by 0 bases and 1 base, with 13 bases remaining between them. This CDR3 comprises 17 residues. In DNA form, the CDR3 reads TGCGCCAGCAGCCAAGATCCGAGCGGGCAATCCTACAATGAGCAGTTCTTC. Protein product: CASSQDPSGQSYNEQFF.

DNA for the CDR3: TGTGCCACCAGCAGTACAACAGGGGGCGCGAAGAATCAGCCCCAGCATTTT. It translates to CATSSTTGGAKNQPQHF. The chain uses TRBV15 and TRBJ1-5, with 9 nucleotides matching TRBD1. This CDR3 has 17 residues. Germline values: CDR1 LNHNV, CDR2 YYDKDF (reference sequence). The V segment lost 3 bases and the J segment 4 bases; nucleotides outside the gene matches: 10.

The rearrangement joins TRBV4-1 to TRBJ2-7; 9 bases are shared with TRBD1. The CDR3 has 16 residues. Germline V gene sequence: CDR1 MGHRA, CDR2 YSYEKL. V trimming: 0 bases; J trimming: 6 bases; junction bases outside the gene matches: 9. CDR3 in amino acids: CASSQEGRTGDSEQYF. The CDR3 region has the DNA TGCGCCAGCAGCCAAGAAGGACGGACAGGGGATTCCGAGCAGTACTTC.